This TCR beta chain was recovered during a study of regulatory T cells in long-lasting Graves disease. Findings and limits, study-wide: Shared public clonotypes totalled roughly 2,500 in persistent patients, compared with about a thousand in new patients.

As to time point: newly diagnosed GD, antithyroid drugs for less than 3 months. The authors made the TCR library using RNA they extracted from PBMCs. With iRepertoire HTBI primers and Arm-PCR of CDR3 regions, TCR beta libraries were built. TCRdb used MiXCR to reprocess the multiplex PCR reads, holding one entry per CDR3 protein. The profile shows some 250,000 distinct CDR3 sequences, about 18% of them singletons. The CDR3 sequence is 14 residues long. V gave up 3 bases and J gave up 5 bases, with 16 bases separating them. Germline V gene lookup returns CDR1 DFQATT and CDR2 SNEGSKA (reference sequence). This clonotype was observed many times. The antigen is not known. This same sample was also part of a study on T cells in Graves' hyperthyroidism and ophthalmopathy.

The starting material was peripheral blood mononuclear cells (PBMCs), obtained at new diagnosis, from a patient treated with antithyroid drugs. The chain has TRBV20-1 and TRBJ1-1; perhaps TRBD1 as D (6 bases). The TCR originated in a woman in her thirties with Graves disease. The DNA of the CDR3 is TGCAGTGCTAGGTTTTCGGGGGCTGGGACTGAAGCTTTCTTT. Its protein is CSARFSGAGTEAFF.